This is a list of T cell receptor beta chains from one sample in a study of shared clonotypes between healthy human individuals. Data came from immunoSEQ multiplex PCR; TCRdb stores just in-frame clones and leaves some out. The sample has some 600,000 clones; approximately 96% are singletons. Input material: naive CD8+ T cells sorted from blood. These receptors all come from a woman aged 25 to 39 in good health. Each CDR3 is given with its conserved first and last residue. D genes are given only for firm matches. Not every row has a clone size; where given, it reads once, few, many or a size class.

>TRBD2|TRBJ2-4|NA|TRBV7-8
TGTGCCAGCAGCTCGCCTCTAGCGGGAGAATCGTTTGGCAAAAACATTCAGTACTTC
CASSSPLAGESFGKNIQYF
>TRBD2|TRBJ2-2|NA|TRBV27
TGTGCCAGCACAGAGGGACTAGCGCCCACCGGGGAGCTGTTTTTT
CASTEGLAPTGELFF
>NA|TRBJ1-2|NA|TRBV29-1
TGCAGCGTTGAAGGGTCAGCCTCCAACTATGGCTACACCTTC
CSVEGSASNYGYTF
>NA|TRBJ2-5|NA|TRBV11-2
TGTGCCAGCAGCTTAGTCGAGACCCAGTACTTC
CASSLVETQYF
>NA|TRBJ1-2|NA|TRBV19
TGTGCCAGTAGTTTTTGGGCAGATAGCAACTATGGCTACACCTTC
CASSFWADSNYGYTF
>NA|TRBJ2-2|once|TRBV4-1
TGCGCCAGCAGCCAAGTTGGGAACACCGGGGAGCTGTTTTTT
CASSQVGNTGELFF
>NA|TRBJ1-1|NA|TRBV19
TGTGCCAGTAGTATCTATGGCGCCGGTCCTGAAGCTTTCTTT
CASSIYGAGPEAFF
>TRBD2|TRBJ2-7|NA|TRBV14
TGTGCCAGCAGCCAAGAAACGGGAGGTAGGGACGAGCAGTACTTC
CASSQETGGRDEQYF
>TRBD2|TRBJ2-1|NA|TRBV5-1
TGCGCCAGCAGCTCTACTCTAGCGGGAGGGCCCAATGAGCAGTTCTTC
CASSSTLAGGPNEQFF
>TRBD1|TRBJ2-1|NA|TRBV27
TGTGCCAGCGGACAGGGTTCGGCGCAGTTCTTC
CASGQGSAQFF
>NA|TRBJ2-2|NA|TRBV19
TGTGCCAGTAGTATAATCCAGGGTGACACCGGGGAGCTGTTTTTT
CASSIIQGDTGELFF